Shown below are 22 T cell receptor beta chains from a single sample sequenced in a study of T cell responses to AZD1222 COVID-19 vaccine. Sequencing used immunoSEQ multiplex PCR; TCRdb keeps in-frame clones, though not all of them. The repertoire consists of 180,000 or so clones, with just under 95% occurring once and the leading ten covering around 0.98%. This specimen was peripheral blood, taken 28 days after the second dose of the MenACWY control vaccine. These receptors all stem from an adult who received the MenACWY meningococcal vaccine as a control.

This clone appeared a few times. The rearrangement uses TRBV5-1 and TRBJ2-7, with D possibly matching TRBD1 (5 bases). V was trimmed by 0 bases and J by 6 bases, leaving 19 bases between them. The CDR3 runs 16 residues. CDR1 and CDR2 from the germline V gene are SGHRS and YFSETQ. The CDR3 sequence is CASSLGQTLQEREQYF. The CDR3 DNA reads TGCGCCAGCAGCTTGGGACAGACCCTACAGGAGCGCGAGCAGTACTTC.

This chain connects TRBV9 to TRBJ2-3, with 10 bases fitting TRBD2. The J segment lost 0 bases and the V segment lost 0 bases, leaving 4 bases of the junction unmatched. The CDR3 runs 17 residues. Germline V gene lookup returns CDR1 SGDLS and CDR2 YYNGEE. As DNA, the CDR3 is TGTGCCAGCAGCGTAGTGGCTAGCGGGAGCAGCACAGATACGCAGTATTTT. Amino acids: CASSVVASGSSTDTQYF.

The chain combines TRBV19 with TRBJ1-5; 9 bases align to TRBD1. Per the germline V gene, CDR1 is LNHDA and CDR2 is SQIVND (reference sequence). The CDR3 consists of 15 residues. Unmatched junction bases numbered 5, after V lost 8 bases and J lost 0 bases. The CDR3 spells CASSGTGNSNQPQHF. In DNA, the CDR3 is TGTGCCAGTTCCGGGACAGGGAATAGCAATCAGCCCCAGCATTTT.

This chain joins TRBV10-3 and TRBJ2-1; TRBD1 aligns across 10 bases. The germline CDR1 and CDR2 sequences are ENHRY and SYGVKD. The CDR3 covers 16 residues. V dropped 0 bases and J dropped 8; count of bases not matched to a gene: 7. The CDR3 here is CAISESGTGVGDEQFF. DNA of the CDR3: TGTGCCATCAGTGAGTCAGGGACAGGGGTTGGTGATGAGCAGTTCTTC.

The chain has TRBV5-6 and TRBJ1-2; 10 bases fit TRBD1. V lost 0 bases to trimming and J lost 8 bases; unmatched junction nucleotides: 7. Looked up from germline, CDR1 is SGHDT and CDR2 is YYEEEE. The CDR3 has 15 residues. In DNA form, the CDR3 reads TGTGCCAGCAGCTTGGTGACAGGGGGCTCGAAAGGCTACACCTTC. Amino acid sequence: CASSLVTGGSKGYTF.

The chain carries TRBV28 and TRBJ1-4; TRBD1 agrees at 8 bases. Germline trimming cut 10 bases from V and 5 bases from J; bases unmatched to any gene: 6. The CDR3 sequence is 13 residues long. In germline, CDR1 is MDHEN, CDR2 SYDVKM. CDR3: CATRTGWNEKLFF. CDR3 DNA: TGTGCCACCCGGACAGGGTGGAATGAAAAACTGTTTTTT.

The chain carries TRBV7-8 and TRBJ1-3, with a tentative D call TRBD1 (5 bases). Trimming removed 2 bases from V and 4 bases from J, with 12 bases in between. Looked up from germline, CDR1 is SGHVS and CDR2 is FQNEAQ. This CDR3 has 15 residues. CDR3 in DNA: TGTGCCAGCAGCTTATCATGGGGCAGGGGAAACACCATATATTTT. Amino acid sequence: CASSLSWGRGNTIYF.

The V and J genes are TRBV19 and TRBJ1-3, with a tentative D call TRBD1 (6 bases). Germline-derived CDR1 and CDR2 are LNHDA and SQIVND (reference sequence). This CDR3 spans 15 amino acids. Trimming shortened V by 8 bases and J by 1 base, and 15 bases separated the two germline ends. The CDR3 spells CASGGQILSGNTIYF. As DNA, the CDR3 is TGTGCCAGTGGGGGCCAGATCCTATCTGGAAACACCATATATTTT.

The rearrangement links TRBV7-9 to TRBJ1-2; D ambiguous. Germline loops: CDR1 SEHNR, CDR2 FQNEAQ (reference sequence). Trimming took 7 bases from V and 6 from J, leaving 12 bases between them. This CDR3 has 12 residues. CDR3 region: CASTPLTHGYTF. The CDR3 region has the DNA TGTGCCAGCACCCCCCTAACTCATGGCTACACCTTC.

The chain couples TRBV27 to TRBJ2-1, with D hard to call. Germline V gene lookup returns CDR1 MNHEY and CDR2 SMNVEV (reference sequence). Trimming took off 2 bases at V and 3 bases at J, with 11 bases between the two ends. The CDR3 runs to 15 residues. The CDR3 region has the DNA TGTGCCAGCAGTTTAACCCGTTCGGACTACAATGAGCAGTTCTTC. Amino acids: CASSLTRSDYNEQFF.

The chain links TRBV19 to TRBJ1-5; possibly TRBD1 for D (5 bases). This CDR3 region has 14 residues. Trimming stripped 5 bases from V and 0 bases from J, with 8 bases between. CDR1 is LNHDA and CDR2 is SQIVND in the germline V gene (reference sequence). CDR3 protein: CASSWGTSNQPQHF. The CDR3 region has the DNA TGTGCCAGTAGTTGGGGGACTAGCAATCAGCCCCAGCATTTT. Drawing the rest from reference TRBV19 and TRBJ1-5, the complete variable domain is DGGITQSPKYLFRKEGQNVTLSCEQNLNHDAMYWYRQDPGQGLRLIYYSQIVNDFQKGDIAEGYSVSREKKESFPLTVTSAQKNPTAFYLCASSWGTSNQPQHFGDGTRLSIL.

This sequence joins TRBV23-1 and TRBJ2-7, with D perhaps TRBD2 (6 bases). TRBV23-1 carries the ORF label, with uncertain function. The CDR3 is made up of 17 amino acids. V lost 8 bases to trimming and J lost 6 bases, with 29 bases between them. The CDR3 DNA reads TGCGCCAGCCCCCCTGGGGGGTTTCGGGCGTCTTTTAGCGAGCAGTACTTC. Encoded protein: CASPPGGFRASFSEQYF.

This clone came up once. The chain recombines TRBV5-4 with TRBJ1-1; 11 positions match TRBD1. Per the germline V gene, CDR1 is SGHNT and CDR2 is YYREEE (reference sequence). The CDR3 consists of 14 residues. The ends lost 2 bases at V and 5 bases at J; junction bases unmatched: 2. CDR3 DNA sequence: TGTGCCAGCAGCTTAGGGACAGGGGGTACTGAAGCTTTCTTT. It is translated as CASSLGTGGTEAFF. The full variable domain, completed using reference TRBV5-4 and TRBJ1-1, is ETGVTQSPTHLIKTRGQQVTLRCSSQSGHNTVSWYQQALGQGPQFIFQYYREEENGRGNFPPRFSGLQFPNYSSELNVNALELDDSALYLCASSLGTGGTEAFFGQGTRLTVV.

This chain uses TRBV2 with TRBJ2-3; D gene ambiguous. V lost 8 bases and J 2 bases, leaving 17 bases between the germline ends. The germline V gene has CDR1 SNHLY and CDR2 FYNNEI. The CDR3 loop spans 15 amino acids. The CDR3 region is CASFTSPIITDTQYF. The CDR3 nucleotides read TGTGCCAGCTTTACTTCCCCCATAATCACAGATACGCAGTATTTT.

This chain joins TRBV9 and TRBJ1-2, with 7 positions matching TRBD1. CDR1 and CDR2 from the germline V gene are SGDLS and YYNGEE. The CDR3 is 14 amino acids. The ends lost 3 bases at V and 5 bases at J; junction bases unmatched: 7. The chain's CDR3 is CASSALGTVYGYTF. In DNA form, the CDR3 reads TGTGCCAGCAGCGCCCTGGGGACAGTGTATGGCTACACCTTC.

The chain employs TRBV25-1 and TRBJ1-2; TRBD1 matches at 8 bases. Per germline, CDR1 MGHDK and CDR2 SYGVNS. V was pared by 6 bases and J by 0 bases, with 3 bases of the junction left unmatched. This CDR3 comprises 14 residues. The CDR3 DNA reads as TGTGCCAGCAGGGAGACAGGGGCTAACTATGGCTACACCTTC. Residues: CASRETGANYGYTF.

This clone appeared a single time. This chain joins TRBV6-2 or TRBV6-3 and TRBJ1-1; TRBD1 matches at 7 bases. The CDR3 is 12 residues long. The V segment lost 3 bases and the J segment 9 bases; nucleotides outside the gene matches: 4. CDR1 and CDR2 (germline): MNHEY, SVGEGT. Here the CDR3 reads CASSYRQGKAFF. CDR3 in DNA: TGTGCCAGCAGTTATCGACAGGGAAAAGCTTTCTTT.

The chain carries TRBV7-2 and TRBJ1-1; D is ambiguous. Deletions cut 4 bases from V and 1 base from J, with 7 bases between. The CDR3 contains 13 residues. The germline V gene encodes CDR1 SGHTA and CDR2 FQGNSA. The CDR3 DNA is TGTGCCAGCAGCTCGGAGAGGAACACTGAAGCTTTCTTT. Protein product: CASSSERNTEAFF.

This sequence joins TRBV28 and TRBJ2-2; the match to TRBD1 covers 9 bases. The CDR3 is 14 residues long. V lost 5 bases, J lost 13 bases, and 11 bases stayed unmatched. The germline CDR1 and CDR2 sequences are MDHEN and SYDVKM. The DNA for the CDR3 is TGTGCCAGCAGTCCCCCCCCCGTGGGACAGGGGCTGTTTTTT. Residues: CASSPPPVGQGLFF.

The J gene is TRBJ1-1, the V gene TRBV6-2 or TRBV6-3; the D is unclear. Looked up from germline, CDR1 is MNHEY and CDR2 is SVGEGT. V was trimmed by 2 bases and J by 0 bases, leaving 13 bases between them. The CDR3 consists of 16 residues. The CDR3, as DNA: TGTGCCAGCAGTTACCTCTTGACCGACCTGAACACTGAAGCTTTCTTT. Translated: CASSYLLTDLNTEAFF.

The rearrangement joins TRBV27 to TRBJ1-5; D is ambiguous. Germline-derived CDR1 and CDR2 are MNHEY and SMNVEV (reference sequence). V was pared by 4 bases and J by 7 bases, with 8 bases between. CDR3 length: 12 residues. CDR3 DNA: TGTGCCAGCAGTTCCCCGGGACAGCCCCAGCATTTT. Its protein is CASSSPGQPQHF.

For this clone: This specimen includes other DNA sequences encoding the same CDR3. CDR3 nucleotide sequence: TGTGCCAGCAGTGTCGGTCAGCCCCAGCATTTT. Protein sequence: CASSVGQPQHF. The chain carries TRBV2 and TRBJ1-5; D not certain. CDR1 is SNHLY, CDR2 FYNNEI, per germline. V lost 4 bases to trimming and J lost 6 bases, with 4 bases between them. This CDR3 region has 11 residues.